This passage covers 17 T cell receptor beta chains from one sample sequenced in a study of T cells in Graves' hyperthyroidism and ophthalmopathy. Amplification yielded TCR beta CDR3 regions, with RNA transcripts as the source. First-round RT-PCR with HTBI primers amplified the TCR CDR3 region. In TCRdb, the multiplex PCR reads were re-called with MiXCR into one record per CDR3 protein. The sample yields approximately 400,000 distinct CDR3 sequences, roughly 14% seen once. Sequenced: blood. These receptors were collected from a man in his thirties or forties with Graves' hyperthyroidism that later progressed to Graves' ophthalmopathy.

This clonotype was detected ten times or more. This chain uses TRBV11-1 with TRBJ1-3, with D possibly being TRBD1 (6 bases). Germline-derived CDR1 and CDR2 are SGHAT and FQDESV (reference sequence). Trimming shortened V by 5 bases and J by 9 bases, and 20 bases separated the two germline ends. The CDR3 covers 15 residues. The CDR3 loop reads CASSLNRDTGPTIYF. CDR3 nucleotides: TGTGCCAGCAGCCTAAACCGGGACACCGGACCCACCATATATTTT.

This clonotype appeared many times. The CDR3 loop reads CAWNPRTGETEAFF. In DNA form, the CDR3 reads TGTGCCTGGAATCCACGGACGGGTGAAACTGAAGCTTTCTTT. The chain has TRBV30 and TRBJ1-1; D is uncertain. CDR3 size: 14 residues. The germline V gene encodes CDR1 GTSNPN and CDR2 SVGIG (reference sequence). Trimming pared 4 bases from V and 5 bases from J, leaving 17 bases between.

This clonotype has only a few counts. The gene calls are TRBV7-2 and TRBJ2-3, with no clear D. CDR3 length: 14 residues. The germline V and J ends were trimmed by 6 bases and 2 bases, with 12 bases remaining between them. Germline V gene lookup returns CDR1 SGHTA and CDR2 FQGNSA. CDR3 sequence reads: CASRERMYTDTQYF. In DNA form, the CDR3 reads TGTGCCAGCAGGGAGCGCATGTACACAGATACGCAGTATTTT.

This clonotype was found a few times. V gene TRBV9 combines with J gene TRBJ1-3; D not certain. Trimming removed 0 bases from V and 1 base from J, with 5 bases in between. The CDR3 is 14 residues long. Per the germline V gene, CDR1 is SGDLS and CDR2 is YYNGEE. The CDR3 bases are TGTGCCAGCAGCGTAGAGCAGTCTGGAAACACCATATATTTT. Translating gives CASSVEQSGNTIYF.

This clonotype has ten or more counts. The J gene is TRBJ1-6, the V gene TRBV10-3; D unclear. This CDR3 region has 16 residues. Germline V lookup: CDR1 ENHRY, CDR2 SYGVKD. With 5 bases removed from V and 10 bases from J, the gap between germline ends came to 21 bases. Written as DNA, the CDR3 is TGTGCCATCAGTACGAGACCGGAACCGGGAGGGTCACCCCTCCACTTT. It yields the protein CAISTRPEPGGSPLHF.

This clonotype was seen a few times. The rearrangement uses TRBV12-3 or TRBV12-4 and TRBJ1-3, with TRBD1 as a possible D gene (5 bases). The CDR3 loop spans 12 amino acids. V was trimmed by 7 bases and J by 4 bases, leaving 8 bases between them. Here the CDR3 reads CASTEGGNTIYF. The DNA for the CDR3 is TGTGCCAGCACCGAGGGGGGAAACACCATATATTTT.

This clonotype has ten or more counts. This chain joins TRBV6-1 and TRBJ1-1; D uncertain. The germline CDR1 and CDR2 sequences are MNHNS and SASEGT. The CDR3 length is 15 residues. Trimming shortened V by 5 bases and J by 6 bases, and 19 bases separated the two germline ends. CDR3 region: CASSNFRRGWSEAFF. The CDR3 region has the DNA TGTGCCAGCAGTAACTTTAGACGAGGTTGGTCTGAAGCTTTCTTT.

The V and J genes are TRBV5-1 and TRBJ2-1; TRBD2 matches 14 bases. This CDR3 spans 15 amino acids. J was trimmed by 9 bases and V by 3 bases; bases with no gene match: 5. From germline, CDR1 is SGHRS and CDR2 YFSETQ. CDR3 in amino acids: CASSSTSGGASEQFF. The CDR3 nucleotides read TGCGCCAGCAGCTCGACTAGCGGGGGGGCAAGTGAGCAGTTCTTC.

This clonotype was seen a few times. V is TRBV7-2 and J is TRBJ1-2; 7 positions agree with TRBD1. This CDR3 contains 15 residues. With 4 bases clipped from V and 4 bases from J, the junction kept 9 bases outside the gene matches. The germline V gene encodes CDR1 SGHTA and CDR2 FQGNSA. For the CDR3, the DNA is TGTGCCAGCAGCTCCGGAGGGGGCAGGTTCTATGGCTACACCTTC. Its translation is CASSSGGGRFYGYTF. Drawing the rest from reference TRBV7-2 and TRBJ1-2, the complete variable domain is GAGVSQSPSNKVTEKGKDVELRCDPISGHTALYWYRQSLGQGLEFLIYFQGNSAPDKSGLPSDRFSAERTGGSVSTLTIQRTQQEDSAVYLCASSSGGGRFYGYTFGSGTRLTVV.

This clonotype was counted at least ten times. Written as DNA, the CDR3 is TGTGCCAGCAGCCCCGGGGGCGGCCGCACAGATACGCAGTATTTT. It is translated as CASSPGGGRTDTQYF. J is TRBJ2-3 and V is TRBV2; D tentatively fits TRBD1 or TRBD2 (6 bases each). V gave up 6 bases and J gave up 1 base, with 14 bases separating them. The length of the CDR3 is 15 residues. From germline, CDR1 is SNHLY and CDR2 FYNNEI.

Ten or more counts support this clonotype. In DNA, the CDR3 is TGTGCCAGCAGCCCTCCGGGGGAGTATTCACCCCTCCACTTT. Amino acid sequence: CASSPPGEYSPLHF. The chain uses TRBV7-9 and TRBJ1-6; a weak D match, TRBD1 (5 bases). Germline V gives CDR1 SEHNR, CDR2 FQNEAQ (reference sequence). The CDR3 covers 14 residues. Trimming left V 5 bases short and J 8 bases short, with 13 bases between. Complete variable domain (other parts from reference TRBV7-9 and TRBJ1-6): DTGVSQNPRHKITKRGQNVTFRCDPISEHNRLYWYRQTLGQGPEFLTYFQNEAQLEKSRLLSDRFSAERPKGSFSTLEIQRTEQGDSAMYLCASSPPGEYSPLHFGNGTRLTVT.

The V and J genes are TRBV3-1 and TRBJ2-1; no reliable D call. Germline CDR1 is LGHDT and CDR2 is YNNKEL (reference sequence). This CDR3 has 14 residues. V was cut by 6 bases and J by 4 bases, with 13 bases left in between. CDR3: CASSERTLYNEQFF. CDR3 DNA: TGTGCCAGCAGTGAGCGAACCCTATACAATGAGCAGTTCTTC.

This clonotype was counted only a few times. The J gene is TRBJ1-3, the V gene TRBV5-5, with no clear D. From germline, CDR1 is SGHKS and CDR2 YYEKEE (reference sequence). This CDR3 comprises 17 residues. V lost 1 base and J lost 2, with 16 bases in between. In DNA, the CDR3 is TGTGCCAGCAGCTTGTTAGCCACTACGGTGCCTGGAAACACCATATATTTT. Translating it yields CASSLLATTVPGNTIYF.

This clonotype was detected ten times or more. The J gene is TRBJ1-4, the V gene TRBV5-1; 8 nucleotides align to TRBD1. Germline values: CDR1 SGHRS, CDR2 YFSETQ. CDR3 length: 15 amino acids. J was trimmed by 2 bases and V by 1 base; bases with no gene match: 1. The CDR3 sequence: CASSLNRGTNEKLFF. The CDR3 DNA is TGCGCCAGCAGCTTGAACAGGGGGACTAATGAAAAACTGTTTTTT.

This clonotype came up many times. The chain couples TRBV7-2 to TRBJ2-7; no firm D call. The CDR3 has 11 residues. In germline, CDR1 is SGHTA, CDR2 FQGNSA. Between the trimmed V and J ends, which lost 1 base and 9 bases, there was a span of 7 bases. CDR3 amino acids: CASSLEGPQYF. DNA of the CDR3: TGTGCCAGCAGCTTAGAAGGGCCGCAGTACTTC. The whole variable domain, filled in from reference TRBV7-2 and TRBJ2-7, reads GAGVSQSPSNKVTEKGKDVELRCDPISGHTALYWYRQSLGQGLEFLIYFQGNSAPDKSGLPSDRFSAERTGGSVSTLTIQRTQQEDSAVYLCASSLEGPQYFGPGTRLTVT.

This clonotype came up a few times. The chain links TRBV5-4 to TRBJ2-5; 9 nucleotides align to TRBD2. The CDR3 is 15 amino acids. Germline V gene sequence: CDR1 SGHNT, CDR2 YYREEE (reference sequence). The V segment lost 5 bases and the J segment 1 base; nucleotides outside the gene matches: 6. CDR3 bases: TGTGCCAGCAGTCACCTAGCGGGGTCCCAAGAGACCCAGTACTTC. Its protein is CASSHLAGSQETQYF.

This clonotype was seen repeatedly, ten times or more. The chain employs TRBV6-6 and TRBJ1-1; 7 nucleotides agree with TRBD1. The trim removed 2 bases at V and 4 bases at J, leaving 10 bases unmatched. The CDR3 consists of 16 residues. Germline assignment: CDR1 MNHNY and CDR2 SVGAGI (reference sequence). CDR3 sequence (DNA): TGTGCCAGCAGTTACCCCAGGGGGAGTCGGGGCACTGAAGCTTTCTTT. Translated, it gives CASSYPRGSRGTEAFF.